The entry below gives a single T cell receptor beta chain sequence along with its context. Its antigen is unknown. Every single donor gave one heparinised blood draw, and these averaged approximately 100 mL. This sample was taken from a study of beta chain features in type 1 diabetes. Looking at the study overall: Healthy donors and patients showed comparable age, gender and cell yields. Points from the study as a whole: The study found moderately but significantly shorter TCRB CDR3s in all four CD4+ subsets of Type 1 diabetes patients.

V lost 0 bases, J lost 2 bases, and 11 bases lay in between. Germline CDR1 and CDR2: SGHRS and YFSETQ. The CDR3 covers 16 residues. What was sequenced were expressed TCRB transcripts, since all of the isolated RNA had been reverse transcribed. Clones were read by immunoSEQ multiplex PCR, and TCRdb kept only the in-frame ones, dropping some. This sample carries over 15,000 clones, around 63% of them seen once, and the ten largest clones take less than 2.5%. The TCR sequence derives from a man younger than 40 with type 1 diabetes. This chain connects TRBV5-1 to TRBJ2-2; no clear D. The source material was Tregs from blood. This CDR3 is CASSLVVATNTGELFF. The CDR3 DNA sequence: TGCGCCAGCAGCTTGGTAGTAGCTACCAACACCGGGGAGCTGTTTTTT. Complete variable domain (other parts from reference TRBV5-1 and TRBJ2-2): KAGVTQTPRYLIKTRGQQVTLSCSPISGHRSVSWYQQTPGQGLQFLFEYFSETQRNKGNFPGRFSGRQFSNSRSEMNVSTLELGDSALYLCASSLVVATNTGELFFGEGSRLTVL.